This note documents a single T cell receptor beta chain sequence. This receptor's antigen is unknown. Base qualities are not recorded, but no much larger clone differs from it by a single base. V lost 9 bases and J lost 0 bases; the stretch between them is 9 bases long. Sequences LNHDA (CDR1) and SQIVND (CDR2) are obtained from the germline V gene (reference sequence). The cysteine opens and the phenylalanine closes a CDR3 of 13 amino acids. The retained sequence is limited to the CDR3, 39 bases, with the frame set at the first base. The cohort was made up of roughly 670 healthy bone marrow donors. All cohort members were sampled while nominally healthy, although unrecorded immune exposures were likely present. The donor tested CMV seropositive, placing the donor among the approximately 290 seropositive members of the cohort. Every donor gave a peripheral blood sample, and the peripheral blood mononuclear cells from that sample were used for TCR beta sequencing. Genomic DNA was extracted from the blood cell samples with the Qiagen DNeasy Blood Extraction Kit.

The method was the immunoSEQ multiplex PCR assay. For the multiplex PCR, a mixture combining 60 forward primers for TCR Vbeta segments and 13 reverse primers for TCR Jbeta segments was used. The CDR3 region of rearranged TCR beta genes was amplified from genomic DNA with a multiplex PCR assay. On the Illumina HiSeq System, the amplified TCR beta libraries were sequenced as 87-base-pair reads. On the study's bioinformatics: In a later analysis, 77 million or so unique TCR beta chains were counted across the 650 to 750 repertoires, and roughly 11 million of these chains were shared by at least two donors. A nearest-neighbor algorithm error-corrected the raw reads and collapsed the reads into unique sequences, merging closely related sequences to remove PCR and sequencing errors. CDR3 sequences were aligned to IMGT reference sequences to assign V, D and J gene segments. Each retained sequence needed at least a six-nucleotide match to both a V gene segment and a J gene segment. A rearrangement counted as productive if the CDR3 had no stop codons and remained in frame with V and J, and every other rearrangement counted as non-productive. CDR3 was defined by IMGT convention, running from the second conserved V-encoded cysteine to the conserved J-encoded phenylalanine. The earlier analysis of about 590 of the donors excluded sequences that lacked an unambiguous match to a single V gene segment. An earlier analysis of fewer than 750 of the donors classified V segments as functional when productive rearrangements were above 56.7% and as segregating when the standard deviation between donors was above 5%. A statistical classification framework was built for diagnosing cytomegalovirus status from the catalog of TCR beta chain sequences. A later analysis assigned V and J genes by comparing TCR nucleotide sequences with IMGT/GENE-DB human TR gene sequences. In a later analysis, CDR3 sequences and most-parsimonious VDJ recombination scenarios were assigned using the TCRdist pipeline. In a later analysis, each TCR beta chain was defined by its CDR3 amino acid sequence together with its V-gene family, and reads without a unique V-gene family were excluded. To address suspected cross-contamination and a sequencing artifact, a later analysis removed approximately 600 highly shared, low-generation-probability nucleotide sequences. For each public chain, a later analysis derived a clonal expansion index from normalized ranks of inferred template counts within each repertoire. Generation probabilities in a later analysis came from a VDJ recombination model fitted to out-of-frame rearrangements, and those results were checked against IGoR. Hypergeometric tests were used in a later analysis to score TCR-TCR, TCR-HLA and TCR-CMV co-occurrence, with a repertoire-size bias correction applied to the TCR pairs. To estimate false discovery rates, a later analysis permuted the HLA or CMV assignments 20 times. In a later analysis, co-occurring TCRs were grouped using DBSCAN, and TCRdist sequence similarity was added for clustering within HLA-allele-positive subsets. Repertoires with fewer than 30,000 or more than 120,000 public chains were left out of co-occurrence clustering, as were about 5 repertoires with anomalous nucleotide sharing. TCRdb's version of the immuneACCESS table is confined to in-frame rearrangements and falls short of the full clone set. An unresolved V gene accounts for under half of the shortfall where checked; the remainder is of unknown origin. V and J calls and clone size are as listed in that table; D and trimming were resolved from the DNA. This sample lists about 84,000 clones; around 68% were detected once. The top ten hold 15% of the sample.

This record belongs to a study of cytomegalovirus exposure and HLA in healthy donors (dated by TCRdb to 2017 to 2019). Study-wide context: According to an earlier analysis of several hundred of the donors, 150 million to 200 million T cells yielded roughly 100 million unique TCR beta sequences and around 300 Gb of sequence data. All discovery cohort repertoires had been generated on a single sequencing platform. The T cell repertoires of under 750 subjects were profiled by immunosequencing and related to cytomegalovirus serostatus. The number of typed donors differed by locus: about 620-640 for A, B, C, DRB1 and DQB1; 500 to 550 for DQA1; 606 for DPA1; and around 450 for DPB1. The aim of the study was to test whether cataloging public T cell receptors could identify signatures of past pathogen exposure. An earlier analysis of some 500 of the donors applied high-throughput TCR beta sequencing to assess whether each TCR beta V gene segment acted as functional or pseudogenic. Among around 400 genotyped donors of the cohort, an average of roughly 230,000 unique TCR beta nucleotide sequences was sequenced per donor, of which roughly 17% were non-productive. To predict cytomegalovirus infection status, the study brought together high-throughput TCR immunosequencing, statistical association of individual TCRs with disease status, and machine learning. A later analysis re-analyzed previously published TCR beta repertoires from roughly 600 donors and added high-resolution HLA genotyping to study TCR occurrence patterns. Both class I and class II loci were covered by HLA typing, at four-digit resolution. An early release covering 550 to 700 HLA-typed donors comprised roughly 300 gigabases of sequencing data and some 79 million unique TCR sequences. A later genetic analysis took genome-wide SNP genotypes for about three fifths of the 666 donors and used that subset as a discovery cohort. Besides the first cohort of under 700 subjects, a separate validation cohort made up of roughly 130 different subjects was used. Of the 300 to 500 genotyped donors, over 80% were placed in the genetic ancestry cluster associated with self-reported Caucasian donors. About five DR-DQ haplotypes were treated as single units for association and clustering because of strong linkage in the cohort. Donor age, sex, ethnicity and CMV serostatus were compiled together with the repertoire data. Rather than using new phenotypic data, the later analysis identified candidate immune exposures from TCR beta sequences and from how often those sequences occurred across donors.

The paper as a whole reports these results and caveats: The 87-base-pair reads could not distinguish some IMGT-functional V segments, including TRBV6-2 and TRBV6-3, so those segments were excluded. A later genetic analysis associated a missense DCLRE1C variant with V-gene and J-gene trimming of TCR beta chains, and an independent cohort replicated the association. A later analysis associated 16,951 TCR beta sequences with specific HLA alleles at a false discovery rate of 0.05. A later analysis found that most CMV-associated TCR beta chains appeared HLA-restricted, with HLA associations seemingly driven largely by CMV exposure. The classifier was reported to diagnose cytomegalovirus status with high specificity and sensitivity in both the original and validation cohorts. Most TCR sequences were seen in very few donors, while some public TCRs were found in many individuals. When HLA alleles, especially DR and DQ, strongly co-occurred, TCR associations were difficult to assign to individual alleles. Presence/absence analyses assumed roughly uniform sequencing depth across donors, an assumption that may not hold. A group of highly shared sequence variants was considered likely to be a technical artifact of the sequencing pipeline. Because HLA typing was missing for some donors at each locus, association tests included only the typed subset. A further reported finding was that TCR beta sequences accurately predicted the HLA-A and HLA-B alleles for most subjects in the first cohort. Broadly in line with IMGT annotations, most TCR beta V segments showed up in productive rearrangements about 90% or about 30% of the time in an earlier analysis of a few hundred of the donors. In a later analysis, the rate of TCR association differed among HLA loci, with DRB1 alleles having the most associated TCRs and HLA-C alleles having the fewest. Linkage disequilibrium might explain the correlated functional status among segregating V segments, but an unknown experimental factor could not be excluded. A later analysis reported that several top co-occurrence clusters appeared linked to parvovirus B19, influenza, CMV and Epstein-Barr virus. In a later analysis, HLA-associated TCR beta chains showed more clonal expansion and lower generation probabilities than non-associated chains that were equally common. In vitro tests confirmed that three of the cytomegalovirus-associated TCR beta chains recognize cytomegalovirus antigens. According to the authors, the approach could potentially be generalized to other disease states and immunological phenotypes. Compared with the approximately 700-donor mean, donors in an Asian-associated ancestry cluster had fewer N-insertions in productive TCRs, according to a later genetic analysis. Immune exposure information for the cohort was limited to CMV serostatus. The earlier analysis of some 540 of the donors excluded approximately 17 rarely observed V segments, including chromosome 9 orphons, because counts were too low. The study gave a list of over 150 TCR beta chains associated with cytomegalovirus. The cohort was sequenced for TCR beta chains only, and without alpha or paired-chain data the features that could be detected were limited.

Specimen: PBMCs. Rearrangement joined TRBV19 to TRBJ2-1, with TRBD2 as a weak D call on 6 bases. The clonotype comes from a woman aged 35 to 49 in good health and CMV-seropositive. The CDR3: CASGGSSYNEQFF. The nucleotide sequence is TGTGCCAGCGGGGGAAGCTCCTACAATGAGCAGTTCTTC.